These 16 T cell receptor beta chains were all obtained from the same sample, sequenced in a study of neurological immune-mediated disorders. TCRdb re-called the 5' RACE reads with MiXCR, one entry per CDR3 protein. Of 55,000 to 65,000 distinct CDR3 sequences in the sample, about 10% were seen once. Time point specified: longitudinal time-point 1 (baseline). Material for sequencing was PBMCs. These receptors were obtained from a male donor with HTLV-1-associated myelopathy (HAM/TSP).

This clonotype showed up many times. J is TRBJ2-5 and V is TRBV5-1, with unresolved D. The length of the CDR3 is 14 residues. The germline V gene has CDR1 SGHRS and CDR2 YFSETQ. Deletions cut 4 bases from V and 2 bases from J, with 12 bases between. The CDR3 reads CASSLQTAQETQYF. CDR3 sequence (DNA): TGCGCCAGCAGCCTGCAGACTGCTCAAGAGACCCAGTACTTC.

In its sample, this clonotype ranks as medium-sized. This rearrangement joins TRBV29-1 to TRBJ2-1, with 10 bases lining up with TRBD2. This CDR3 contains 15 residues. V lost 1 base to trimming and J lost 5 bases; unmatched junction nucleotides: 5. CDR1 and CDR2 from the germline V gene are SQVTM and ANQGSEA. The CDR3 loop is CSVEAAGGRDNEQFF. DNA for the CDR3: TGCAGCGTTGAAGCAGCGGGGGGGCGGGACAATGAGCAGTTCTTC.

The chain couples TRBV12-3 or TRBV12-4 to TRBJ1-2; TRBD1 matches 8 bases. The CDR3 is 14 amino acids. The ends lost 5 bases at V and 3 bases at J; junction bases unmatched: 5. The CDR3 protein is CASSRPGQDYGYTF. Written as DNA, the CDR3 is TGTGCCAGCAGTCGACCGGGACAGGACTATGGCTACACCTTC.

On this clonotype: A much larger clone is a single base away; this may be a read error. V and J are TRBV29-1 and TRBJ2-1; the match to TRBD1 covers 8 bases. Losses at the gene ends were 1 base for V and 10 bases for J; bases not matched to a gene: 9. Germline assignment: CDR1 SQVTM and CDR2 ANQGSEA. The CDR3 runs 14 residues. The CDR3, as DNA: TGCAGCGTTGAAGGGACAGGGAGTGGGGGGGAGCAGTTCTTC. Its protein is CSVEGTGSGGEQFF.

There are many counts of this clonotype. This chain uses TRBV20-1 with TRBJ2-3; D remains unclear. Germline loops: CDR1 DFQATT, CDR2 SNEGSKA (reference sequence). The CDR3 totals 13 residues. Trimming pared 3 bases from V and 3 bases from J, leaving 10 bases between. CDR3 loop: CSASRRGTDTQYF. In DNA form, the CDR3 reads TGCAGTGCTAGTCGTCGCGGAACAGATACGCAGTATTTT.

On this clonotype itself: The germline gene is not matched at one end of the junction; a read error may be the cause. The J gene is TRBJ2-1, the V gene TRBV20-1; 8 bases agree with TRBD2. This CDR3 region has 14 residues. The germline CDR1 and CDR2 sequences are DFQATT and SNEGSKA (reference sequence). The CDR3 DNA follows: TGCAGTGCTAGACCTTCCGGGGGGGTCTACAATGAGCACTTC. Translated: CSARPSGGVYNEHF.

This clonotype was counted many times. The chain uses TRBV6-5 and TRBJ2-3; perhaps TRBD2 as D (6 bases). Trimming took 0 bases from V and 8 from J, leaving 18 bases between them. CDR3 length: 16 residues. Germline CDR1 reads MNHEY; CDR2 reads SVGAGI. This CDR3 reads CASSYSTPGTSRTQYF. As DNA, the CDR3 is TGTGCCAGCAGTTACTCGACCCCCGGGACTTCCCGTACGCAGTATTTT.

In this sample, this clonotype turned up many times. This chain uses TRBV5-1 with TRBJ2-5; 8 bases are a match to TRBD2. Germline V gene data show CDR1 as SGHRS and CDR2 as YFSETQ. The CDR3 covers 14 residues. The V segment lost 5 bases and the J segment 4 bases; nucleotides outside the gene matches: 7. DNA of the CDR3: TGCGCCAGCAGTGCCGGGACTAGAGTAGAGACCCAGTACTTC. As protein: CASSAGTRVETQYF.

This clonotype occurred many times. The rearrangement uses TRBV6-6 and TRBJ2-5; no clear D gene. The CDR3 totals 14 residues. The germline V gene has CDR1 MNHNY and CDR2 SVGAGI (reference sequence). The germline V and J ends were trimmed by 8 bases and 6 bases, with 19 bases remaining between them. The CDR3 is CASGSMGIGKTQYF. The CDR3 coding sequence is TGTGCCAGCGGCTCAATGGGTATAGGAAAGACCCAGTACTTC.

Worth noting for this clonotype: A clone one base away is much larger, so this may be a read error. The chain has TRBV28 and TRBJ2-5; D remains unclear. Looked up from germline, CDR1 is MDHEN and CDR2 is SYDVKM. The CDR3 contains 12 residues. CDR3 bases: TGTGCCAGTTGGACGATCCAAGAGAACCAGTACTTC. Protein sequence: CASWTIQENQYF.

This sequence joins TRBV14 and TRBJ2-7; D may be TRBD1 (6 bases). The V gene's germline CDR1 is SGHDN and CDR2 FVKESK. The CDR3 sequence is 14 residues long. Trimming took 6 bases from V and 6 from J, leaving 18 bases between them. The CDR3 sequence: CASRHRVRYLEQYF. CDR3 in DNA: TGTGCCAGCAGACACAGGGTCAGGTATCTCGAGCAGTACTTC.

The rearrangement joins TRBV6-1 to TRBJ1-6; D not resolved. V lost 3 bases, J lost 7 bases, and 7 bases lay in between. The V gene's germline CDR1 is MNHNS and CDR2 SASEGT. The CDR3 runs 13 residues. DNA for the CDR3: TGTGCCAGCAGTGATTTTGGGAATTCACCCCTCCACTTT. Encoded protein: CASSDFGNSPLHF.

As to this clonotype: The CDR3 does not end in the conserved phenylalanine or tryptophan, so this is likely a read error. The chain employs TRBV2 and TRBJ2-4; 11 bases are a match to TRBD1. There are 15 residues in the CDR3. The J segment lost 4 bases and the V segment lost 8 bases, leaving 7 bases of the junction unmatched. Germline CDR1 is SNHLY and CDR2 is FYNNEI. The CDR3 sequence is CASSGTGGLKNIQYL. Written as DNA, the CDR3 is TGTGCCAGCTCGGGGACAGGGGGTTTGAAAAACATTCAGTACCTC.

This clonotype has a handful of counts. This chain connects TRBV29-1 to TRBJ2-4; weak D call: TRBD2 (6 bases). V was cut by 6 bases and J by 3 bases, with 21 bases left in between. There are 16 residues in the CDR3. The germline CDR1 and CDR2 sequences are SQVTM and ANQGSEA. The DNA of the CDR3 is TGCAGCGTGAGGACTACACTAACTCCCCGCAAAAACATTCAGTACTTC. Amino acid sequence: CSVRTTLTPRKNIQYF.

This clonotype occurred many times. J is TRBJ1-2 and V is TRBV6-2 or TRBV6-3; 7 bases line up with TRBD1. This CDR3 is 13 amino acids long. Germline CDR1 MNHEY, CDR2 SVGEGT. The trim removed 6 bases at V and 9 bases at J, leaving 10 bases unmatched. In DNA form, the CDR3 reads TGTGCCAGCAGCTTGACAGGGATTTTGAGCTACACCTTC. Amino acids: CASSLTGILSYTF.

This clonotype was seen ten or more times. The CDR3 loop is CASSLAHRGPDYGYTF. CDR3 coding DNA: TGTGCCAGCAGTTTAGCGCACAGGGGGCCAGACTATGGCTACACCTTC. The chain recombines TRBV12-3 or TRBV12-4 with TRBJ1-2; 9 bases agree with TRBD1. CDR3 length equals 16 residues. V lost 0 bases and J lost 3; bases outside the gene matches: 5.